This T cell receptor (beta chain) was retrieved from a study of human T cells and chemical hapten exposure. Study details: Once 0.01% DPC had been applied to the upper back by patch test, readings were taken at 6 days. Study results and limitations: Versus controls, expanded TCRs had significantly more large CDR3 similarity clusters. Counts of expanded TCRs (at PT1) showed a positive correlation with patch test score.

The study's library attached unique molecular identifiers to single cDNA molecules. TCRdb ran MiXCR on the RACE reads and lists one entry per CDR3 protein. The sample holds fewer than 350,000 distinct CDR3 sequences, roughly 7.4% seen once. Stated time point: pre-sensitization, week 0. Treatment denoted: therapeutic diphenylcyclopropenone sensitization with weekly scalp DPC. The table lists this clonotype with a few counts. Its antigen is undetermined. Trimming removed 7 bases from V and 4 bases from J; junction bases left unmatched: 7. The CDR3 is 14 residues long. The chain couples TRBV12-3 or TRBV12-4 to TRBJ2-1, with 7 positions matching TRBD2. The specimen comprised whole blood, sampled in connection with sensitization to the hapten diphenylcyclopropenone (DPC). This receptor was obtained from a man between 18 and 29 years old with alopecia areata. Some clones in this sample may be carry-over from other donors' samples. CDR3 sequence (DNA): TGTGCCAGCACCGAAAGCGGGGCTTACAATGAGCAGTTCTTC. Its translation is CASTESGAYNEQFF.